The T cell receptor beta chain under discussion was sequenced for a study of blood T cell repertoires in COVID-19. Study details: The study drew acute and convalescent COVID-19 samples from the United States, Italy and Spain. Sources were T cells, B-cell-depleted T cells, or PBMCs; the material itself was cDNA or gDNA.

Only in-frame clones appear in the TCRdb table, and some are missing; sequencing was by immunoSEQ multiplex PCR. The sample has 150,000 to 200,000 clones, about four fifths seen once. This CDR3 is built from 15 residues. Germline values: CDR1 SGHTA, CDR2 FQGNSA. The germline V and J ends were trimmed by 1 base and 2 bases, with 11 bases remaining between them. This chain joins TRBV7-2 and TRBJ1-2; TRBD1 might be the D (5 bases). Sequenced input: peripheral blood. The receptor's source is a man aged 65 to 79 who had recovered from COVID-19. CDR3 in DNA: TGTGCCAGCAGCTTAGTGGCGGGGGACAACTATGGCTACACCTTC. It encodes CASSLVAGDNYGYTF.